This T cell receptor (beta chain) was sequenced during a study of blood T cell repertoires in COVID-19. Study-wide context: COVID-19 samples, acute and convalescent, were from the United States, Italy and Spain. From T cells, B-cell-depleted T cells, or PBMCs came the material, which was cDNA or gDNA.

The CDR3 is made up of 16 amino acids. Under the authors' procedure: Nucleated cell counts were estimated from reference gene primer amplification. Repertoires were generated with immunoSEQ multiplex PCR, while TCRdb's copy carries only in-frame clones and drops some. V and J calls and clone size are given by that table; D and trimming were obtained from the DNA. The sample holds over 30,000 clones, roughly 90% seen once. The rearrangement joins TRBV21-1 to TRBJ2-3; the D segment call TRBD2 is taken from the table without a DNA check. TRBV21-1 is deemed a pseudogene. The sample was peripheral blood. The receptor was derived from a human donor with active COVID-19. The donor label of this sample is uncertain. The CDR3, as DNA: TGTGCCAGCAGCAAACTCGGGGGACGAGCCACAGATACGCAGTATTTT. Amino acids: CASSKLGGRATDTQYF.